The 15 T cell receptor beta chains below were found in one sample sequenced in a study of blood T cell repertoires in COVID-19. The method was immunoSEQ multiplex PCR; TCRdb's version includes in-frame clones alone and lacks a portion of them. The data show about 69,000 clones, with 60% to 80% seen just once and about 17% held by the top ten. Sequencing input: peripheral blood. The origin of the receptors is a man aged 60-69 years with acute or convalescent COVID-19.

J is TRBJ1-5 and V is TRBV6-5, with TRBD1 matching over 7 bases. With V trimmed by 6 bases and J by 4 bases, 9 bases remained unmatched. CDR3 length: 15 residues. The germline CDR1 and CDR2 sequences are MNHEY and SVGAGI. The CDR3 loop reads CASSRTGALNQPQHF. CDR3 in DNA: TGTGCCAGCAGCCGAACAGGGGCACTAAATCAGCCCCAGCATTTT.

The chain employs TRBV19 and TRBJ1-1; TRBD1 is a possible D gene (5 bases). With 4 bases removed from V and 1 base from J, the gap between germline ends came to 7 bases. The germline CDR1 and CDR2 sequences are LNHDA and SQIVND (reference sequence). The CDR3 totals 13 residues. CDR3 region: CASSTTANTEAFF. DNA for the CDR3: TGTGCCAGTAGTACGACAGCGAACACTGAAGCTTTCTTT.

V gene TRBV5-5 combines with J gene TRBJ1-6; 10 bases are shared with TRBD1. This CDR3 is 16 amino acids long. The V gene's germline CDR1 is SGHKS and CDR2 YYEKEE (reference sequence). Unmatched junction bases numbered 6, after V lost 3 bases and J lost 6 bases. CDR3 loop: CASSSRTGGGNSPLHF. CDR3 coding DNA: TGTGCCAGCAGCTCGCGGACAGGGGGTGGTAATTCACCCCTCCACTTT.

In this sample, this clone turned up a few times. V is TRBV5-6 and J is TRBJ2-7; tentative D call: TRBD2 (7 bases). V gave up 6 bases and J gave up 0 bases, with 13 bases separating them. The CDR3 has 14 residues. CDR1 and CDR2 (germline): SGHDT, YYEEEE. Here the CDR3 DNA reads TGTGCCAGCAAACTTGCGGGGGCCTCCTACGAGCAGTACTTC. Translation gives CASKLAGASYEQYF.

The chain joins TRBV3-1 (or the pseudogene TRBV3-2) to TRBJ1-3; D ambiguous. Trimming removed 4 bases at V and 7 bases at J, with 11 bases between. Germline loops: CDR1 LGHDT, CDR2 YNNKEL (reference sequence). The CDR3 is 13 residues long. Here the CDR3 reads CASSPQMRNTIYF. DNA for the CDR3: TGTGCCAGCAGCCCTCAAATGAGGAACACCATATATTTT.

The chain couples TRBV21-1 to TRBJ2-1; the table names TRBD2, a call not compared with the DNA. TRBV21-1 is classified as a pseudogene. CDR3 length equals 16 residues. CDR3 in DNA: TGTGCCAGCAGCAATCAGGGAGGTATTGGCTACAATGAGCAGTTCTTC. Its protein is CASSNQGGIGYNEQFF.

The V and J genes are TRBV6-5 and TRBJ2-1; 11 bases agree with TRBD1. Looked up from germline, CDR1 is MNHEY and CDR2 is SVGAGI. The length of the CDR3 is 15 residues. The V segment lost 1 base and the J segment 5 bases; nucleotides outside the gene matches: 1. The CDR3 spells CASSYWDRGDNEQFF. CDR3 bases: TGTGCCAGCAGTTACTGGGACAGGGGGGACAATGAGCAGTTCTTC.

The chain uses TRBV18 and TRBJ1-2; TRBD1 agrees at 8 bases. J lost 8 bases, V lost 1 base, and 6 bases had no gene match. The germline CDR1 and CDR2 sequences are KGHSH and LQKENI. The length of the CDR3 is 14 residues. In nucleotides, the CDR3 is TGTGCCAGCTCACCACTAGACAGGGGAAGCGGCTACACCTTC. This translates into CASSPLDRGSGYTF. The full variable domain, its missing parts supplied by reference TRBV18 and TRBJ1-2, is NAGVMQNPRHLVRRRGQEARLRCSPMKGHSHVYWYRQLPEEGLKFMVYLQKENIIDESGMPKERFSAEFPKEGPSILRIQQVVRGDSAAYFCASSPLDRGSGYTFGSGTRLTVV.

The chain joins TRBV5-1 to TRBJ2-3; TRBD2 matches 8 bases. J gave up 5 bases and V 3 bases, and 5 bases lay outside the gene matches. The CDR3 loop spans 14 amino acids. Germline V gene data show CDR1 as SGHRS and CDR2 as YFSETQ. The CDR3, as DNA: TGCGCCAGCAGCTCGTCGGGGGGGCAAGATACGCAGTATTTT. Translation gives CASSSSGGQDTQYF.

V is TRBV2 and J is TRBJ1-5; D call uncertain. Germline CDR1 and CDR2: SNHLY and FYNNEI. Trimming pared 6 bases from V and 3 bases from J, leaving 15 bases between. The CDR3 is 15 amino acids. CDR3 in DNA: TGTGCCAGCAGGAAGGAGTCGGGTGACAATCAGCCCCAGCATTTT. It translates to CASRKESGDNQPQHF.

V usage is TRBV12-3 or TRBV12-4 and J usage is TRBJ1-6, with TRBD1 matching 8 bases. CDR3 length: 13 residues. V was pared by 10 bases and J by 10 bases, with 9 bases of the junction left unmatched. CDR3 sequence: CATGTGGKSPLHF. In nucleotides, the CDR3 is TGTGCCACCGGAACAGGGGGGAAATCACCCCTCCACTTT.

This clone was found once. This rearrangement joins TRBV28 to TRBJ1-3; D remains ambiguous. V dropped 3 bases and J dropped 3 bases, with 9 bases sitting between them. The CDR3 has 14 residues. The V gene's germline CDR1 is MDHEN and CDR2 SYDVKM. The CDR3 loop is CASSFGGLGNTIYF. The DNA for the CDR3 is TGTGCCAGCAGTTTTGGCGGACTTGGAAACACCATATATTTT. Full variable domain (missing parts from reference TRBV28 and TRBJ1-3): DVKVTQSSRYLVKRTGEKVFLECVQDMDHENMFWYRQDPGLGLRLIYFSYDVKMKEKGDIPEGYSVSREKKERFSLILESASTNQTSMYLCASSFGGLGNTIYFGEGSWLTVV.

In DNA, the CDR3 is TGTGCCAGCAGCCAAGTTGGGGGACTAGCGGGGATCCGCACAGATACGCAGTATTTT. Translating it yields CASSQVGGLAGIRTDTQYF. The V gene is TRBV4-2, the J gene TRBJ2-3, with 13 positions matching TRBD2. Germline V lookup: CDR1 LGHNA, CDR2 YNFKEQ. With V trimmed by 1 base and J by 1 base, 8 bases remained unmatched. This CDR3 has 19 amino acids.

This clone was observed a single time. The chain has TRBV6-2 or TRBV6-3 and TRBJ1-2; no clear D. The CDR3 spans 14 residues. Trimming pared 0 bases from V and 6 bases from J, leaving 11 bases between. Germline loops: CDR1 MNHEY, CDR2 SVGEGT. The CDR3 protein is CASSYSRRLDGYTF. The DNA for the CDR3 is TGTGCCAGCAGTTACTCGCGGCGTCTCGATGGCTACACCTTC.

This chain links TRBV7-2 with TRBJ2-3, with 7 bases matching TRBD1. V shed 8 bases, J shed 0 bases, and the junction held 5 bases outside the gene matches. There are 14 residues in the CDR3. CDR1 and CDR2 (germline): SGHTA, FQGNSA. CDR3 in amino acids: CASQTGSSTDTQYF. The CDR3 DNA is TGTGCCAGCCAGACAGGGTCTAGCACAGATACGCAGTATTTT.